The rows below give T cell receptor beta chains drawn from one sample of a study of breast tumors, draining lymph nodes, adjacent tissues. Each CDR3 protein gets one entry after TCRdb re-called the multiplex PCR reads with MiXCR. The data show 140,000 or so distinct CDR3 sequences, 32% seen once. Sample: axillary lymph node tissue. The receptors come from a female donor with breast cancer. Some clones in this sample may be carry-over from other donors' samples. CDR3s leave out the opening cysteine and the closing phenylalanine or tryptophan. Each record gives: V gene, CDR3 protein.

V gene: TRBV19; CDR3 protein: ASRKGGSTDTQY
V gene: TRBV29-1; CDR3 protein: SGTSGGTQY
V gene: TRBV12-5; CDR3 protein: ASGPHQPQH
V gene: TRBV29-1; CDR3 protein: SVVPRTMNTEAF
V gene: TRBV5-1; CDR3 protein: ASSLTGGLDEQF
V gene: TRBV7-3; CDR3 protein: ASSRQGGTEAF
V gene: TRBV9; CDR3 protein: ASSAGQPSTDTQY
V gene: TRBV20-1; CDR3 protein: SARAGTGDTDTQY
V gene: TRBV7-2; CDR3 protein: ASSFRGPGGNIQY
V gene: TRBV20-1; CDR3 protein: SAGGRANYGYT
V gene: TRBV6-6; CDR3 protein: ASSYSDTTPGYT
V gene: TRBV20-1; CDR3 protein: SAQVELAKNIQY
V gene: TRBV5-8; CDR3 protein: ASSEGIVASTDTQY
V gene: TRBV7-9; CDR3 protein: ASSDFGKRGEKLF
V gene: TRBV30; CDR3 protein: AWMAGGERRGYT
V gene: TRBV5-8; CDR3 protein: ASSRGGNEKLF
V gene: TRBV28; CDR3 protein: ASSDSGGKQY
V gene: TRBV10-2; CDR3 protein: ASRTGANEKLF
V gene: TRBV10-2; CDR3 protein: ASSTQGAGANVLT
V gene: TRBV6-2/TRBV6-3; CDR3 protein: ATGEGDQPQY
V gene: TRBV5-5; CDR3 protein: ASSLGGRGREEQF
V gene: TRBV29-1; CDR3 protein: SVEERAGGSAQAF
V gene: TRBV20-1; CDR3 protein: SARPAGPGLSTDTQY
V gene: TRBV27; CDR3 protein: ASSLSTTTTNEKLF
V gene: TRBV20-1; CDR3 protein: SASGNRGNTEAF
V gene: TRBV7-4; CDR3 protein: AGSLVPGSRRSFVNSPLR
V gene: TRBV25-1; CDR3 protein: ASSEGAGGLVTNEQF
V gene: TRBV29-1; CDR3 protein: SVVRTEAF
V gene: TRBV6-2/TRBV6-3; CDR3 protein: ASSLQGGSSYNEQF
V gene: TRBV29-1; CDR3 protein: SVVTPAQETQY
V gene: TRBV6-6; CDR3 protein: ASSYAGANYGYT
V gene: TRBV5-1; CDR3 protein: ASSLQFGGTDTQY
V gene: TRBV12-3/TRBV12-4; CDR3 protein: ASSSPGGNTDTQY
V gene: TRBV29-1; CDR3 protein: SVDPTGVGYEQY
V gene: TRBV30; CDR3 protein: AWSVPGADEIYGYT
V gene: TRBV5-5; CDR3 protein: ASSLLPGPHQDTQY
V gene: TRBV12-5; CDR3 protein: ASGSSARTDTQY
V gene: TRBV6-5; CDR3 protein: ASSNQGAGDSPLH
V gene: TRBV5-1; CDR3 protein: ASSPVGGWEQY
V gene: TRBV6-1; CDR3 protein: ASSGRTEQGPYEQY
V gene: TRBV5-8; CDR3 protein: ASSFPSLNQPQH
V gene: TRBV6-4; CDR3 protein: ATAERLNTEAF
V gene: TRBV5-6; CDR3 protein: ASSLKGAAHETQY